The rows below give T cell receptor beta chains drawn from one sample of a study of regulatory T cells in long-lasting Graves disease. TCRdb re-called the multiplex PCR reads through MiXCR, storing one row per CDR3 protein. The table shows about 610,000 distinct CDR3 sequences, with about 16% occurring only once. This same sample was also part of a study on T cells in Graves' hyperthyroidism and ophthalmopathy.

This material consisted of peripheral blood mononuclear cells (PBMCs), taken at new diagnosis, from a patient treated with antithyroid drugs. The receptor source for this set is a man aged 18 to 35 with Graves disease. CDR3s include the opening cysteine and the closing phenylalanine or tryptophan. Each record gives: D gene, V gene, clone size, J gene, CDR3 DNA, CDR3 protein. D genes are given only for firm matches. A clone size is listed for some rows: how often the clone was seen (once, few, many), or a class if it is expanded.

D: TRBD1
V: TRBV29-1
size: many
J: TRBJ2-7
DNA: TGCAGCGTTTTTGGGGACAGGGGTTCCTACGAGCAGTACTTC
CDR3: CSVFGDRGSYEQYF

D: TRBD1
V: TRBV12-3/TRBV12-4
size: few
J: TRBJ2-5
DNA: TGTGCCAGCATCCCGGGACAGGGGGCTTTCGGCCAAGAGACCCAGTACTTC
CDR3: CASIPGQGAFGQETQYF

D: NA
V: TRBV15
size: NA
J: TRBJ1-5
DNA: TGTGCCACCAGCGGCGGGAACAGGGACAATCAGCCCCAGCATTTT
CDR3: CATSGGNRDNQPQHF

D: NA
V: TRBV3-1
size: many
J: TRBJ1-6
DNA: TGTGCCAGCAGCCAGATCGGGGTAACCGGAGATTCACCCCTCCACTTT
CDR3: CASSQIGVTGDSPLHF

D: NA
V: TRBV18
size: many
J: TRBJ2-7
DNA: TGTGCCAGCTCACCACGTGACTTATCACCCTACGAGCAGTACTTC
CDR3: CASSPRDLSPYEQYF

D: TRBD2
V: TRBV7-3
size: few
J: TRBJ2-1
DNA: TGTGCCAGCAGCTTCGAGGGTCGCGGGAGCTCCTACAATGAGCAGTTCTTC
CDR3: CASSFEGRGSSYNEQFF

D: NA
V: TRBV3-1
size: many
J: TRBJ1-2
DNA: TGTGCCAGCAGCCTCCGGGGGGCGCCCGGCTACACCTTC
CDR3: CASSLRGAPGYTF

D: NA
V: TRBV12-3/TRBV12-4
size: NA
J: TRBJ1-2
DNA: TGTGCCAGCAGACTCCGGGACCTAAACTATGGCTACACCTTC
CDR3: CASRLRDLNYGYTF

D: NA
V: TRBV18
size: few
J: TRBJ1-6
DNA: TGTGCCAGCTCACCAACGGCGGCAGGGAAGGTAGGGGGTTCACCCCTCCACTTT
CDR3: CASSPTAAGKVGGSPLHF

D: NA
V: TRBV19
size: NA
J: TRBJ2-5
DNA: TGTGCCAGTAGTATTGGGGTGGTTGTGACTCGAGAGACCCAGTACTTC
CDR3: CASSIGVVVTRETQYF

D: TRBD2
V: TRBV5-1
size: many
J: TRBJ2-7
DNA: TGCGCCAGCAGCGGAGGCCTAGCGGCCTACGAGCAGTACTTC
CDR3: CASSGGLAAYEQYF

D: TRBD1
V: TRBV27
size: NA
J: TRBJ2-3
DNA: TGTGCCAGCGTTCGGACAGGGCGCACAGATACGCAGTATTTT
CDR3: CASVRTGRTDTQYF

D: NA
V: TRBV7-3
size: once
J: TRBJ1-4
DNA: TGTGCCAGCAGCTTAAGAGGGCTGGGGGAAAAACTGTTTTTT
CDR3: CASSLRGLGEKLFF

D: TRBD1
V: TRBV7-3
size: many
J: TRBJ1-1
DNA: TGTGCCAGCAGCAAGGGACAGGGCGACACTGAAGCTTTCTTT
CDR3: CASSKGQGDTEAFF

D: NA
V: TRBV20-1
size: many
J: TRBJ2-5
DNA: TGCAGTGCTAGAAGCTCCACACAGTACCAAGAGACCCAGTACTTC
CDR3: CSARSSTQYQETQYF

D: NA
V: TRBV27
size: few
J: TRBJ1-1
DNA: TGTGCCAGCAGTTTGAGTCCGAAGAACACTGAAGCTTTCTTT
CDR3: CASSLSPKNTEAFF

D: NA
V: TRBV2
size: many
J: TRBJ2-7
DNA: TGTGCCAGCAGCCGCGGAACCTCCTACGAGCAGTACTTC
CDR3: CASSRGTSYEQYF

D: NA
V: TRBV7-9
size: NA
J: TRBJ2-7
DNA: TGTGCCAGCAGCCCTGGGCTAATTAGCAACTACGAGCAGTACTTC
CDR3: CASSPGLISNYEQYF

D: NA
V: TRBV7-9
size: few
J: TRBJ2-2
DNA: TGTGCCAGCAGCTCCGGGACCTCGTCGAACACCGGGGAGCTGTTTTTT
CDR3: CASSSGTSSNTGELFF

D: NA
V: TRBV7-2
size: many
J: TRBJ2-7
DNA: TGTGCCAGCAGCCGGGACTCCAGAGCCTACGAGCAGTACTTC
CDR3: CASSRDSRAYEQYF

D: TRBD2
V: TRBV4-1
size: few
J: TRBJ2-5
DNA: TGCGCCAGCAGCCAAGGGTCCATAGCGGGAGCAGAGACCCAGTACTTC
CDR3: CASSQGSIAGAETQYF

D: NA
V: TRBV18
size: many
J: TRBJ2-7
DNA: TGTGCCAGCTCACCAGATAGGGGTCATGCCTACGAGCAGTACTTC
CDR3: CASSPDRGHAYEQYF

D: TRBD2
V: TRBV20-1
size: few
J: TRBJ2-7
DNA: TGCAGTGCTAGGAGCGGGAGTATATACGAGCAGTACTTC
CDR3: CSARSGSIYEQYF

D: NA
V: TRBV19
size: few
J: TRBJ2-7
DNA: TGTGCCAGTTCGATTCAGGGCTCCCCGAGGGAGCAGTACTTC
CDR3: CASSIQGSPREQYF

D: TRBD1
V: TRBV10-3
size: many
J: TRBJ2-7
DNA: TGTGCCATCAGTGTTAAGGGACAGACCTACGAGCAGTACTTC
CDR3: CAISVKGQTYEQYF

D: TRBD1
V: TRBV27
size: few
J: TRBJ1-4
DNA: TGTGCCAGCATGATGTTGGGACAGATAAATGAAAAACTGTTTTTT
CDR3: CASMMLGQINEKLFF

D: TRBD1
V: TRBV28
size: many
J: TRBJ2-1
DNA: TGTGCCAGCACAATGACAGGGAACTCCTACAATGAGCAGTTCTTC
CDR3: CASTMTGNSYNEQFF

D: NA
V: TRBV24-1
size: NA
J: TRBJ1-1
DNA: TGTGCCACTAGCGGAGTAGGGACTGAAGCTTTCTTT
CDR3: CATSGVGTEAFF

D: NA
V: TRBV9
size: many
J: TRBJ1-2
DNA: TGTGCCAGCGGCGCGACAGCCCATGAAACATATGGCTACACCTTC
CDR3: CASGATAHETYGYTF

D: NA
V: TRBV29-1
size: many
J: TRBJ2-7
DNA: TGCAGCGTATTAGCCATCGGCCTCTACGAGCAGTACTTC
CDR3: CSVLAIGLYEQYF

D: NA
V: TRBV20-1
size: NA
J: TRBJ2-1
DNA: TGCAGTGCTAGACCCGGGACCGCCTACAATGAGCAGTTCTTC
CDR3: CSARPGTAYNEQFF

D: NA
V: TRBV7-3
size: few
J: TRBJ2-3
DNA: TGTGCCAGCAGCCTATGGAGGGGGGCAGATACGCAGTATTTT
CDR3: CASSLWRGADTQYF

D: TRBD2
V: TRBV6-2/TRBV6-3
size: NA
J: TRBJ2-3
DNA: TGTGCCAGCAGCCCAACTCAAACAGCGGGATTGACAGATACGCAGTATTTT
CDR3: CASSPTQTAGLTDTQYF

D: TRBD2
V: TRBV19
size: NA
J: TRBJ2-1
DNA: TGTGCCAGTTCAACACTAGCGGGCTCCTACAATGAGCAGTTCTTC
CDR3: CASSTLAGSYNEQFF

D: NA
V: TRBV11-2
size: many
J: TRBJ2-5
DNA: TGTGCCAGCAGCTTAGATCTGTACCAAGAGACCCAGTACTTC
CDR3: CASSLDLYQETQYF

D: TRBD2
V: TRBV12-5
size: NA
J: TRBJ2-2
DNA: TGTGCTAGTGGTTTGACCCGGACTAGCGGGAGTAAAACCGGGGAGCTGTTTTTT
CDR3: CASGLTRTSGSKTGELFF

D: NA
V: TRBV9
size: many
J: TRBJ2-6
DNA: TGTGCCAGCAGCGTAGACAGCAACTCTGGGGCCAACGTCCTGACTTTC
CDR3: CASSVDSNSGANVLTF

D: TRBD1
V: TRBV4-1
size: few
J: TRBJ2-7
DNA: TGCGCCAGCAGCCAAACAGGGGGTTACGAGCAGTACTTC
CDR3: CASSQTGGYEQYF

D: TRBD2
V: TRBV20-1
size: NA
J: TRBJ2-7
DNA: TGCAGTGCTAGTTGGACTAGCGGCAGGGCCTACGAGCAGTACTTC
CDR3: CSASWTSGRAYEQYF

D: TRBD1
V: TRBV20-1
size: NA
J: TRBJ2-2
DNA: TGCAGTGCAGGGACAGACAACACCGGGGAGCTGTTTTTT
CDR3: CSAGTDNTGELFF

D: NA
V: TRBV13
size: many
J: TRBJ2-7
DNA: TGTGCCAGCAGCCATACGCAGACCCCGCACGAGCAGTACTTC
CDR3: CASSHTQTPHEQYF

D: NA
V: TRBV9
size: few
J: TRBJ2-1
DNA: TGTGCCAGCAGCGTAGGGAGGGCCCTCAATGAGCAGTTCTTC
CDR3: CASSVGRALNEQFF

D: TRBD2
V: TRBV20-1
size: many
J: TRBJ2-3
DNA: TGCAGTGCGGAGACTAGCGGGAGGGTCTCGTATACGCAGTATTTT
CDR3: CSAETSGRVSYTQYF

D: NA
V: TRBV5-1
size: few
J: TRBJ1-2
DNA: TGCGCCAGCAGCTTGGACGTGGACGGATACTATGGCTACACCTTC
CDR3: CASSLDVDGYYGYTF

D: NA
V: TRBV7-2
size: few
J: TRBJ1-5
DNA: TGTGCCAGCAGCTTAGAGAGGGTGATCAATCAGCCCCAGCATTTT
CDR3: CASSLERVINQPQHF

D: NA
V: TRBV6-1
size: many
J: TRBJ2-1
DNA: TGTGCCAGCAAAACGCCAGAAACCTACAATGAGCAGTTCTTC
CDR3: CASKTPETYNEQFF

D: NA
V: TRBV5-6
size: NA
J: TRBJ2-7
DNA: TGTGCCAGCACCCGCGGGCGGGGCTCCTACTACGAGCAGTACTTC
CDR3: CASTRGRGSYYEQYF

D: NA
V: TRBV2
size: NA
J: TRBJ2-1
DNA: TGTGCCAGCCGCCCCGGACTAGAGCAGTTCTTC
CDR3: CASRPGLEQFF

D: TRBD2
V: TRBV6-1
size: many
J: TRBJ2-5
DNA: TGTGCCAGCCGCGAACCGTCACTAGCGGGAGGTTCGAAGACCCAGTACTTC
CDR3: CASREPSLAGGSKTQYF

D: TRBD1
V: TRBV5-1
size: NA
J: TRBJ1-4
DNA: TGCGCCAGCAGCCCCGGGACAGGGAATAATGAAAAACTGTTTTTT
CDR3: CASSPGTGNNEKLFF

D: NA
V: TRBV28
size: few
J: TRBJ2-4
DNA: TGTGCCAGCACCCGAAACCGGGACACCCCAAACATTCAGTACTTC
CDR3: CASTRNRDTPNIQYF

D: NA
V: TRBV6-1
size: NA
J: TRBJ1-5
DNA: TGTGCCAGCATCCTAGACAGTTATAGCAATCAGCCCCAGCATTTT
CDR3: CASILDSYSNQPQHF

D: TRBD2
V: TRBV27
size: few
J: TRBJ2-2
DNA: TGTGCCAGCAAATTTCTAGCGGCTTCGGGCACCGGGGAGCTGTTTTTT
CDR3: CASKFLAASGTGELFF

D: TRBD1
V: TRBV10-1
size: few
J: TRBJ1-3
DNA: TGCGCCAGCAGTGAGTCTGAAGGACAGGACCACTCTGGAAACACCATATATTTT
CDR3: CASSESEGQDHSGNTIYF

D: TRBD2
V: TRBV25-1
size: NA
J: TRBJ2-3
DNA: TGTGCCAGCAGTGCCAAAGGACTAGCGGTTACTACGCAGTATTTT
CDR3: CASSAKGLAVTTQYF

D: NA
V: TRBV20-1
size: NA
J: TRBJ1-5
DNA: TGCAGTGCTAGAGATAGTACACAGCTTAGCAATCAGCCCCAGCATTTT
CDR3: CSARDSTQLSNQPQHF

D: TRBD1
V: TRBV6-1
size: many
J: TRBJ2-1
DNA: TGTGCCAGCAGTGGAGACAGGGGAGGCAATGAGCAGTTCTTC
CDR3: CASSGDRGGNEQFF

D: NA
V: TRBV29-1
size: many
J: TRBJ1-5
DNA: TGCAGCGTAACCCTCAGGGCGGGGAGCAATCAGCCCCAGCATTTT
CDR3: CSVTLRAGSNQPQHF

D: NA
V: TRBV2
size: many
J: TRBJ2-1
DNA: TGTGCCAGTCGAGGGTTGCACGATGAGCAGTTCTTC
CDR3: CASRGLHDEQFF